A single sample gave rise to the 32 T cell receptor beta chains below, sequenced in a study of circulating CD8 cells and anti-PD-1 response in melanoma. The QIAseq Immune Repertoire TCR panel built the libraries from roughly 15 ng of total RNA. TCRdb reanalysed the reads using MiXCR and keeps one entry per CDR3 protein. The sample contains around 660 distinct CDR3 sequences, 3.8% of which appear only once. Live CD3+CD8+TCRalphabeta+ cells were sorted into four subsets by PD-1 and/or TIGIT. The specimen was CD8+ T cells from PBMCs, collected at baseline or after one month of anti-PD-1 therapy (not recorded which). These receptors all come from a human donor with melanoma.

The chain recombines TRBV20-1 with TRBJ2-1; 8 bases line up with TRBD2. The DNA end is a closer match to TRBJ2-7, so the J assignment may be wrong. This CDR3 has 13 residues. Germline assignment: CDR1 DFQATT and CDR2 SNEGSKA (reference sequence). The CDR3 here is CSVGSGVYNEQYF. CDR3 nucleotides: TGCAGTGTTGGTAGCGGGGTTTACAATGAGCAGTACTTC.

In this sample, this clonotype is large (0.1 to 1%). The chain couples TRBV29-1 to TRBJ2-3; 16 bases are shared with TRBD2. Germline V gene lookup returns CDR1 SQVTM and CDR2 ANQGSEA. The junction had 7 bases not matched to a gene; V was cut back by 6 bases and J by 1 base. The CDR3 consists of 17 residues. CDR3 amino acids: CSVEGLAGGPRTDTQYF. In DNA form, the CDR3 reads TGCAGCGTCGAGGGACTAGCGGGGGGGCCGCGCACAGATACGCAGTATTTT.

This clonotype was seen a few times. The CDR3 region is CASSVVSRSRNEQFF. CDR3 DNA sequence: TGTGCCAGCAGCGTAGTTAGCAGGTCACGAAATGAGCAGTTCTTC. The rearrangement links TRBV9 to TRBJ2-1; D uncertain. Germline assignment: CDR1 SGDLS and CDR2 YYNGEE. V gave up 0 bases and J gave up 7 bases, with 14 bases separating them. The CDR3 consists of 15 residues.

By sample share, this clonotype is large. No DNA is shown, since the ends of the CDR3 on it are uncertain; the CDR3 is the one TCRdb lists. The chain joins TRBV21-1 to TRBJ2-1; the table's D gene call, TRBD1, was not cross checked with the DNA. TRBV21-1 counts as a pseudogene. The CDR3 sequence runs 13 residues, both termini included. The CDR3 reads CADWGQGANEQFF.

A remark on this clonotype: A much larger clone is a single base away; this may be a read error. CDR3 loop: CASSAGQDYERYF. CDR3 DNA sequence: TGTGCCAGTAGTGCGGGACAGGACTACGAGCGGTACTTC. The chain joins TRBV19 to TRBJ2-7, with TRBD1 identical over 8 bases. Germline V gene sequence: CDR1 LNHDA, CDR2 SQIVND (reference sequence). The CDR3 is 13 residues long. Full variable domain (rest looked up from reference TRBV19 and TRBJ2-7): DGGITQSPKYLFRKEGQNVTLSCEQNLNHDAMYWYRQDPGQGLRLIYYSQIVNDFQKGDIAEGYSVSREKKESFPLTVTSAQKNPTAFYLCASSAGQDYERYFGPGTRLTVT.

By frequency in the sample, this clonotype is large (0.1 to 1%). The V call is TRBV2, the J call TRBJ2-5; no clear D gene. CDR3 length: 13 amino acids. CDR1 and CDR2 from the germline V gene are SNHLY and FYNNEI. The ends were cut back, 8 bases at V and 2 bases at J, with 12 bases in the middle. CDR3 DNA sequence: TGTGCCAGCGTCCGAAGGAGACAAGAGACCCAGTACTTC. Amino acids: CASVRRRQETQYF.

Within the sample, this clonotype is medium-sized. The genes are TRBV28 and TRBJ2-3, with D perhaps TRBD1 or TRBD2 (6 bases each). The CDR3 runs to 16 residues. V was trimmed by 6 bases and J by 5 bases, leaving 21 bases between them. Germline CDR1 and CDR2: MDHEN and SYDVKM. The CDR3 is CASRSVPGARGDTQYF. The CDR3 nucleotides read TGTGCCAGCAGATCAGTCCCGGGGGCTAGGGGAGATACGCAGTATTTT.

This clonotype has just a few counts. This may be a read error: a much more frequent sequence differs by one nucleotide. The J gene is TRBJ2-2, the V gene TRBV27; 10 nucleotides match TRBD1. Germline CDR1 and CDR2: MNHEY and SMNVEV (reference sequence). The CDR3 loop spans 17 amino acids. The CDR3 loop reads CASSPSSGDRGIGELVF. As DNA, the CDR3 is TGTGCCAGCAGTCCTTCATCTGGGGACAGGGGAATCGGGGAGCTGGTTTTT.

This clonotype rates as large. J is TRBJ2-5 and V is TRBV18; 7 bases align to TRBD1. Germline V gene lookup returns CDR1 KGHSH and CDR2 LQKENI. The CDR3 sequence is 14 residues long. The junction had 6 bases not matched to a gene; V was cut back by 3 bases and J by 5 bases. This CDR3 is CASSPSDRVETQYF. As DNA, the CDR3 is TGTGCCAGCTCACCCTCTGACAGGGTTGAGACCCAGTACTTC.

This clonotype is labeled as medium-sized. The chain combines TRBV14 with TRBJ2-7; 11 nucleotides line up with TRBD1. The CDR3 is 13 amino acids. J gave up 3 bases and V 6 bases, and 1 base lay outside the gene matches. Germline V gene sequence: CDR1 SGHDN, CDR2 FVKESK. In nucleotides, the CDR3 is TGTGCCAGCAGGGGGACAGGGGGCTACGAGCAGTACTTC. Its protein is CASRGTGGYEQYF.

By sample share, this clonotype is medium-sized. The chain couples TRBV20-1 to TRBJ2-1; D possibly corresponds to TRBD2 (5 bases). V was cut by 6 bases and J by 8 bases, with 14 bases left in between. The length of the CDR3 is 12 residues. The germline CDR1 and CDR2 sequences are DFQATT and SNEGSKA (reference sequence). The CDR3 DNA sequence: TGCAGTGCGCCCAGGACTGGGGATGAGCAGTTCTTC. Translated, it gives CSAPRTGDEQFF.

This clonotype is judged large. J is TRBJ2-3 and V is TRBV18; D call uncertain. This CDR3 contains 11 residues. Trimming pared 2 bases from V and 10 bases from J, leaving 7 bases between. Germline V CDR1 and CDR2: KGHSH, LQKENI. As DNA, the CDR3 is TGTGCCAGCTCACCAGACGTTCCGCAGTATTTT. This sequence encodes CASSPDVPQYF.

The genes are TRBV3-1 and TRBJ2-5, with D possibly being TRBD2 (6 bases). The ends were cut back, 4 bases at V and 1 base at J, with 13 bases in the middle. This CDR3 is built from 15 residues. Germline CDR1 reads LGHDT; CDR2 reads YNNKEL (reference sequence). CDR3 bases: TGTGCCAGCAGCCCCGGGGTAGCGGCCCAAGAGACCCAGTACTTC. Its translation is CASSPGVAAQETQYF.

In its sample, this clonotype was seen a few times. The CDR3 spells CASSRGTFYEQYF. DNA for the CDR3: TGTGCCAGCAGCCGGGGGACATTTTACGAGCAGTACTTC. The chain carries TRBV14 and TRBJ2-7; tentative D call: TRBD1 (6 bases). Germline loops: CDR1 SGHDN, CDR2 FVKESK. The CDR3 runs to 13 residues. The germline V and J ends were trimmed by 4 bases and 4 bases, with 11 bases remaining between them.

This clonotype is deemed medium-sized (0.01 to 0.1%). DNA for the CDR3: TGTGCCAGCAGTTACTCAGGCCCTAGCACAGATACGCAGTATTTT. Protein product: CASSYSGPSTDTQYF. The J gene is TRBJ2-3, the V gene TRBV6-5; D remains unclear. The germline gives CDR1 MNHEY, CDR2 SVGAGI. V was pared by 0 bases and J by 0 bases, with 7 bases between. The CDR3 runs 15 residues.

This clonotype is medium-sized (0.01 to 0.1%). The V call is TRBV19, the J call TRBJ2-3; 7 nucleotides match TRBD2. Germline CDR1 reads LNHDA; CDR2 reads SQIVND (reference sequence). The CDR3 contains 14 residues. With 8 bases clipped from V and 1 base from J, the junction kept 6 bases outside the gene matches. The CDR3 reads CASDGGGGTDTQYF. CDR3 DNA: TGTGCCAGTGACGGCGGGGGAGGCACAGATACGCAGTATTTT.

This clonotype is large in the sample. The CDR3 region has the DNA TGTGCCAGCAGGCTCGACCCCCTGTACCAAGAGACCCAGTACTTC. Its protein is CASRLDPLYQETQYF. The chain has TRBV11-1 and TRBJ2-5; D is unclear. Germline CDR1 reads SGHAT; CDR2 reads FQDESV (reference sequence). The CDR3 has 15 residues. V lost 6 bases, J lost 0 bases, and 14 bases lay in between.

Sample share makes this clonotype hyperexpanded (1% or more). The rearrangement links TRBV24-1 to TRBJ2-7; TRBD1 matches at 9 bases. The trim removed 2 bases at V and 7 bases at J, leaving 2 bases unmatched. This CDR3 has 13 amino acids. The germline V gene encodes CDR1 KGHDR and CDR2 SFDVKD. The DNA of the CDR3 is TGTGCCACCAGTGATTCCGACAGGGGGGAGCAGTACTTC. This sequence encodes CATSDSDRGEQYF.

This clonotype is termed large. This chain links TRBV2 with TRBJ2-5; 8 nucleotides match TRBD2. The V gene end was trimmed by 1 base and the J gene end by 7 bases; junction bases not matched to a gene: 8. Per the germline V gene, CDR1 is SNHLY and CDR2 is FYNNEI. This CDR3 is 15 amino acids long. CDR3 region: CASSEGGTSQGTQYF. The CDR3 bases are TGTGCCAGCAGTGAAGGCGGGACTAGTCAGGGGACCCAGTACTTC.

In its sample, this clonotype is large. This chain connects TRBV2 to TRBJ2-3, with 7 positions matching TRBD2. Per the germline V gene, CDR1 is SNHLY and CDR2 is FYNNEI. CDR3 length: 13 residues. Trimming at V came to 2 bases and at J to 8 bases, leaving 4 bases not matched to a gene. The CDR3 reads CASSEPTSRTQYF. CDR3 bases: TGTGCCAGCAGTGAACCGACTAGCCGTACGCAGTATTTT. The variable domain in full, with the rest retrieved from reference TRBV2 and TRBJ2-3, is EPEVTQTPSHQVTQMGQEVILRCVPISNHLYFYWYRQILGQKVEFLVSFYNNEISEKSEIFDDQFSVERPDGSNFTLKIRSTKLEDSAMYFCASSEPTSRTQYFGPGTRLTVL.

By frequency in the sample, this clonotype is large. This chain links TRBV29-1 with TRBJ1-2; D is undetermined. V lost 3 bases and J 4 bases, leaving 9 bases between the germline ends. The CDR3 is 12 residues long. The germline gives CDR1 SQVTM, CDR2 ANQGSEA. The CDR3 is CSVDERFYGYTF. The CDR3 DNA is TGCAGCGTTGACGAGCGGTTCTATGGCTACACCTTC.

By share, this clonotype ranks as medium-sized. V and J are TRBV2 and TRBJ2-2; 7 bases map to TRBD1. The CDR3 covers 15 residues. The trim removed 2 bases at V and 4 bases at J, leaving 4 bases unmatched. Germline values: CDR1 SNHLY, CDR2 FYNNEI. CDR3 loop: CASSELPGGTGELFF. DNA of the CDR3: TGTGCCAGCAGTGAACTTCCAGGGGGCACCGGGGAGCTGTTTTTT.

This clonotype is medium-sized by share. The chain employs TRBV20-1 and TRBJ2-1; D is perhaps TRBD2 (6 bases). V lost 6 bases to trimming and J lost 2 bases, with 17 bases between them. The CDR3 covers 15 residues. CDR1 is DFQATT, CDR2 SNEGSKA, per germline (reference sequence). In DNA, the CDR3 is TGCAGTGCCCATTCCGTCGGGGGAACCTACAATGAGCAGTTCTTC. It codes for CSAHSVGGTYNEQFF.

This clonotype is medium-sized in the sample. The chain employs TRBV4-3 and TRBJ2-5, with D hard to call. Germline CDR1 and CDR2: LGHNA and YSLEER. This CDR3 region has 13 residues. V dropped 4 bases and J dropped 1 base, with 7 bases sitting between them. The chain's CDR3 is CASSPSLQETQYF. The CDR3 region has the DNA TGCGCCAGCAGCCCATCGCTCCAAGAGACCCAGTACTTC.

This clonotype is medium-sized. V usage is TRBV27 and J usage is TRBJ1-2; D remains unclear. From germline, CDR1 is MNHEY and CDR2 SMNVEV (reference sequence). V was clipped by 6 bases and J by 4 bases, with 15 bases between them. There are 14 residues in the CDR3. The DNA for the CDR3 is TGTGCCAGCAGCCCCGGACCCTTCCCCTATGGCTACACCTTC. Amino acid sequence: CASSPGPFPYGYTF.

Within the sample, this clonotype is large. The chain couples TRBV27 to TRBJ1-5; TRBD1 is a possible D gene (6 bases). Deletions cut 6 bases from V and 5 bases from J, with 8 bases between. The length of the CDR3 is 12 residues. Germline V CDR1 and CDR2: MNHEY, SMNVEV (reference sequence). CDR3 loop: CASRRGDQPQHF. CDR3 DNA: TGTGCCAGCAGAAGGGGGGATCAGCCCCAGCATTTT.

Worth noting for this clonotype: Lacking the conserved final phenylalanine or tryptophan, this CDR3 likely reflects a read error. In DNA, the CDR3 is TGTGCCAGCAGTTCGCCAGGGTATCCGAACACTGAAGCTTTCCTT. Translation gives CASSSPGYPNTEAFL. The gene calls are TRBV27 and TRBJ1-1, with D possibly being TRBD1 (5 bases). Looked up from germline, CDR1 is MNHEY and CDR2 is SMNVEV (reference sequence). Trimming removed 4 bases from V and 1 base from J, with 13 bases in between. The CDR3 length is 15 residues.

The chain combines TRBV19 with TRBJ2-2, with a weak D call TRBD1 (5 bases). The CDR3 is made up of 13 amino acids. The germline V and J ends were trimmed by 3 bases and 6 bases, with 8 bases remaining between them. Germline V gives CDR1 LNHDA, CDR2 SQIVND (reference sequence). Here the CDR3 reads CASSMQGPGELFF. CDR3 coding DNA: TGTGCCAGTAGTATGCAGGGCCCCGGGGAGCTGTTTTTT.

As for this clonotype: A read error may explain this, as a much larger clone is one base away. The CDR3 ends on some other residue instead of the conserved phenylalanine or tryptophan, so this is likely a read error. The chain has TRBV19 and TRBJ1-1; a weak D match, TRBD1 (5 bases). This CDR3 is built from 14 residues. Trimming removed 6 bases from V and 4 bases from J, with 15 bases in between. Germline V gene data show CDR1 as LNHDA and CDR2 as SQIVND (reference sequence). CDR3 sequence reads: CASSLGETGTEAFL. DNA for the CDR3: TGTGCCAGTAGCCTAGGGGAGACGGGCACTGAAGCTTTCCTT.

This clonotype qualifies as large. The chain joins TRBV29-1 to TRBJ2-1; D possibly uses TRBD1 or TRBD2 (5 bases each). V was shortened by 1 base and J by 5 bases, with 15 bases between the two germline ends. The length of the CDR3 is 15 residues. CDR1 SQVTM and CDR2 ANQGSEA come from the germline V gene. The CDR3 spells CSVEVWGSGNNEQFF. As DNA, the CDR3 is TGCAGCGTTGAAGTTTGGGGGTCGGGGAACAATGAGCAGTTCTTC.

By share, this clonotype ranks as large. The V and J genes are TRBV28 and TRBJ2-3, with 12 bases fitting TRBD2. The CDR3 covers 15 residues. Germline V gene sequence: CDR1 MDHEN, CDR2 SYDVKM. V was clipped by 4 bases and J by 7 bases; unmatched bases: 6. CDR3 sequence reads: CASSSWTSGANTQYF. The DNA of the CDR3 is TGTGCCAGCAGTTCCTGGACTAGCGGGGCAAATACGCAGTATTTT. Using reference TRBV28 and TRBJ2-3 for the parts outside the CDR3, the full variable domain is DVKVTQSSRYLVKRTGEKVFLECVQDMDHENMFWYRQDPGLGLRLIYFSYDVKMKEKGDIPEGYSVSREKKERFSLILESASTNQTSMYLCASSSWTSGANTQYFGPGTRLTVL.

There are a few counts of this clonotype. An end of the junction differs from the germline gene, which may be a read error. The rearrangement links TRBV5-3 to TRBJ2-7; D is perhaps TRBD1 or TRBD2 (6 bases each). TRBV5-3 is filed as an ORF, its function uncertain. The CDR3 is 12 residues long. Written as DNA, the CDR3 is TGTGCCAGCAGCTTTGGAGGGGGAGAGCAGTACTTC. It specifies CASSFGGGEQYF.